The clone carrying this TCR beta chain appeared a single time. The antigen is unknown. TCRB transcripts that were expressed got sequenced, as all of the isolated RNA had been reverse transcribed. About 3.57 million reads per sample were averaged for naive, central memory and regulatory samples. TCRdb's copy holds only in-frame clones and misses some; the assay was immunoSEQ multiplex PCR. The sample has about 710,000 clones; around an eighth are singletons. The data derive from a study of beta chain features in type 1 diabetes. Findings of the study overall: Type 1 diabetes patients had TCRB CDR3s that were shorter (moderately but significantly so) in all four CD4+ subsets.

Germline V gene data show CDR1 as SNHLY and CDR2 as FYNNEI. J was trimmed by 10 bases and V by 7 bases; bases with no gene match: 8. The CDR3 sequence is 15 residues long. This clonotype was obtained from a man younger than 30 with type 1 diabetes. The sample was naive CD4+ T cells from blood. The chain couples TRBV2 to TRBJ2-1; 15 bases are a match to TRBD2. The CDR3 region has the DNA TGTGCCAGCACCCCGGGACTAGCGGGAGGAAGGGAGCAGTTCTTC. This sequence encodes CASTPGLAGGREQFF. Looking up the rest from reference TRBV2 and TRBJ2-1 gives the full variable domain: EPEVTQTPSHQVTQMGQEVILRCVPISNHLYFYWYRQILGQKVEFLVSFYNNEISEKSEIFDDQFSVERPDGSNFTLKIRSTKLEDSAMYFCASTPGLAGGREQFFGPGTRLTVL.